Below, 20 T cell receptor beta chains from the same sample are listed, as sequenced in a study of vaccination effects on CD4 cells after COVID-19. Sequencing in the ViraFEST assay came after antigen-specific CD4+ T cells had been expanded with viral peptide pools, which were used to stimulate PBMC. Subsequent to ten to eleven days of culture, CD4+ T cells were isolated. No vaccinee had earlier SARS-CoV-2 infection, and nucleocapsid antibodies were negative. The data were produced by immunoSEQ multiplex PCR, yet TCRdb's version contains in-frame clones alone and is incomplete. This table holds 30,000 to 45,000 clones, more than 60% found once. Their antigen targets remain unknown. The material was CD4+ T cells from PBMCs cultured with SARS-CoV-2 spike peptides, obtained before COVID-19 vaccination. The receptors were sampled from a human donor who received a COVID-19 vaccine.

CDR3 DNA sequence: TGTGCCAGCAGCTTGGTTGGCAGCTCTGGAAACACCATATATTTT. Its translation: CASSLVGSSGNTIYF. This chain joins TRBV5-4 and TRBJ1-3; D not resolved. V was pared by 0 bases and J by 0 bases, with 7 bases between. The CDR3 has 15 residues. Germline V gene lookup returns CDR1 SGHNT and CDR2 YYREEE (reference sequence).

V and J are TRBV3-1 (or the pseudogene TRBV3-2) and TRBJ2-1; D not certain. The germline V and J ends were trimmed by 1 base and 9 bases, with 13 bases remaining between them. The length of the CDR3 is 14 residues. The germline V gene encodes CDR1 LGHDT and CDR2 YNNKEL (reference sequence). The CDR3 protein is CASSQVPQMSEQFF. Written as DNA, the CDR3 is TGTGCCAGCAGCCAAGTTCCGCAGATGAGTGAGCAGTTCTTC.

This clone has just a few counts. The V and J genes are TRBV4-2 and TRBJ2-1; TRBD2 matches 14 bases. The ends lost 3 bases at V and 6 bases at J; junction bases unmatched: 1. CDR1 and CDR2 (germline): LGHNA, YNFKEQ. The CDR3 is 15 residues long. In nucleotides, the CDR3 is TGTGCCAGCAGCCAGACTAGCGGGAGGGCCAATGAGCAGTTCTTC. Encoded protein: CASSQTSGRANEQFF.

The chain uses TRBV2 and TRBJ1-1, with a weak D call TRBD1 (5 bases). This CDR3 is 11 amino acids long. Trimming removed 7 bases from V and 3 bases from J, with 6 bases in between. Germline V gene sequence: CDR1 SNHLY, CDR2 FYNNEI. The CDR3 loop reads CASKGDTEAFF. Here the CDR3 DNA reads TGTGCCAGCAAAGGGGACACTGAAGCTTTCTTT.

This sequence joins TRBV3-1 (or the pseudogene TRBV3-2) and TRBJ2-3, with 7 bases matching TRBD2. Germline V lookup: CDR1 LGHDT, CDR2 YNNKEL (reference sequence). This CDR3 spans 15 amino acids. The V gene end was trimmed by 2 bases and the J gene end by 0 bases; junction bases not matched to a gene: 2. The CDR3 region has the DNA TGTGCCAGCAGCCAACCAGCGGGGAGCACAGATACGCAGTATTTT. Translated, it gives CASSQPAGSTDTQYF.

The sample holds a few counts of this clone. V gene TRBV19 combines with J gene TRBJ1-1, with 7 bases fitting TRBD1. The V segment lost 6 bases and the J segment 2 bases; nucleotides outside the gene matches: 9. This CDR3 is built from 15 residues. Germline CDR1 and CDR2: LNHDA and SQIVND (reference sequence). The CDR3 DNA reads TGTGCCAGTAGCCTTCTTGGAGGGGGCAACACTGAAGCTTTCTTT. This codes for CASSLLGGGNTEAFF.

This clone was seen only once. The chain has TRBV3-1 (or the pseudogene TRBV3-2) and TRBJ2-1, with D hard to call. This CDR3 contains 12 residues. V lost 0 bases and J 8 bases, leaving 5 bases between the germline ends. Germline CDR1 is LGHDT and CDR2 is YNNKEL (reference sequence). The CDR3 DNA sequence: TGTGCCAGCAGCCAAGAATTCTATGAGCAGTTCTTC. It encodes CASSQEFYEQFF.

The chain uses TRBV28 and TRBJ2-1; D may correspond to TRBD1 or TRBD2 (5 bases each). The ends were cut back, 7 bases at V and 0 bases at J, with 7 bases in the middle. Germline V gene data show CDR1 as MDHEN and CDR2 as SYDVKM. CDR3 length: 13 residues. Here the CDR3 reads CASKGSSYNEQFF. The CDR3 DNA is TGTGCCAGCAAGGGGAGCTCCTACAATGAGCAGTTCTTC.

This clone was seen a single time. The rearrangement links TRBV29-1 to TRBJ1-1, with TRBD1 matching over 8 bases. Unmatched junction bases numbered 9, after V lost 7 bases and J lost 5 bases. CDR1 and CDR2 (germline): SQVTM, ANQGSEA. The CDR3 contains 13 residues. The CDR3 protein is CSEVQGARTEAFF. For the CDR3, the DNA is TGCAGCGAAGTTCAGGGGGCGAGGACTGAAGCTTTCTTT.

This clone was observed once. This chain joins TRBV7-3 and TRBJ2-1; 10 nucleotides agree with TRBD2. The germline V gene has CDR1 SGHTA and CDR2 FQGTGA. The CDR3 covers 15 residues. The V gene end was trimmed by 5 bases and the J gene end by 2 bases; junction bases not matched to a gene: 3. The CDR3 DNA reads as TGTGCCAGCAGCCTTAGCGGGGGGACCTACAATGAGCAGTTCTTC. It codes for CASSLSGGTYNEQFF.

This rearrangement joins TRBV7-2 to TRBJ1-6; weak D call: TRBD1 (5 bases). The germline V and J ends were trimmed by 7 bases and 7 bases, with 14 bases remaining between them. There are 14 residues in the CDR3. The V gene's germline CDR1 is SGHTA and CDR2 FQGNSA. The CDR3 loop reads CASITGRSNSPLHF. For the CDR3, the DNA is TGTGCCAGCATTACGGGACGGTCGAATTCACCCCTCCACTTT.

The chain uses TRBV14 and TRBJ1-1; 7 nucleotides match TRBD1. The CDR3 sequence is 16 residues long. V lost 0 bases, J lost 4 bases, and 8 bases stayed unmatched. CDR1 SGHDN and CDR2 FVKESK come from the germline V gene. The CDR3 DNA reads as TGTGCCAGCAGCCAAGATGGAGGGGGCCGGTCCACTGAAGCTTTCTTT. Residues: CASSQDGGGRSTEAFF. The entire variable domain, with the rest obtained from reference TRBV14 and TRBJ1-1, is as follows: EAGVTQFPSHSVIEKGQTVTLRCDPISGHDNLYWYRRVMGKEIKFLLHFVKESKQDESGMPNNRFLAERTGGTYSTLKVQPAELEDSGVYFCASSQDGGGRSTEAFFGQGTRLTVV.

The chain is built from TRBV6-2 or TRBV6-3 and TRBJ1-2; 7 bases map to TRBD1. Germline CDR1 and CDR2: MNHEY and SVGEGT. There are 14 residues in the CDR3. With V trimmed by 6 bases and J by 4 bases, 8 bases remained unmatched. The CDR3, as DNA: TGTGCCAGCAGCCATCTGGGACAGATCTATGGCTACACCTTC. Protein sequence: CASSHLGQIYGYTF.

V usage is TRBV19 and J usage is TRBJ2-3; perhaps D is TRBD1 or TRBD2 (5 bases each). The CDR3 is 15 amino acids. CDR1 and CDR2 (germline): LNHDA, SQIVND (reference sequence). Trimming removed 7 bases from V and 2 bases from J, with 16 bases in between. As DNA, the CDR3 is TGTGCCAGTATTCCCCGGGACGGAGACACAGATACGCAGTATTTT. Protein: CASIPRDGDTDTQYF.

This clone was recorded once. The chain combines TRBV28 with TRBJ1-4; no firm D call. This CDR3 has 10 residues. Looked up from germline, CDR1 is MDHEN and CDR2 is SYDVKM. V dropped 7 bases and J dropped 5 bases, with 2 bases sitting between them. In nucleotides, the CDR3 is TGTGCCAGCAAGAATGAAAAACTGTTTTTT. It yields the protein CASKNEKLFF.

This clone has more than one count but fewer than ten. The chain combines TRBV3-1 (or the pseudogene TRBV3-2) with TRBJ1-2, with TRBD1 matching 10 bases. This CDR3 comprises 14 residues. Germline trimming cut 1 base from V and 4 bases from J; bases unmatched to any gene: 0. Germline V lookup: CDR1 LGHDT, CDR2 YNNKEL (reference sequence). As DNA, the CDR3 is TGTGCCAGCAGCCAAGGACAGGGGGCCTATGGCTACACCTTC. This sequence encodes CASSQGQGAYGYTF.

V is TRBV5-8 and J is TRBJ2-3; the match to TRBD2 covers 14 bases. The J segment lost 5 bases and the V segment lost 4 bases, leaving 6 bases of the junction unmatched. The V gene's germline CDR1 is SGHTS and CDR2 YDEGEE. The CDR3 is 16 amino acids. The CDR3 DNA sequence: TGTGCCAGCAGCACCGGGACTAGCGGGGGAGTAGATACGCAGTATTTT. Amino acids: CASSTGTSGGVDTQYF.

The CDR3 loop reads CASSQGDGSYNSPLHF. The CDR3 DNA follows: TGCGCCAGCAGCCAAGGTGATGGCTCCTATAATTCACCCCTCCACTTT. V and J are TRBV4-3 and TRBJ1-6; the D is unclear. CDR3 length equals 16 residues. Per the germline V gene, CDR1 is LGHNA and CDR2 is YSLEER. Trimming removed 1 base from V and 0 bases from J, with 7 bases in between.

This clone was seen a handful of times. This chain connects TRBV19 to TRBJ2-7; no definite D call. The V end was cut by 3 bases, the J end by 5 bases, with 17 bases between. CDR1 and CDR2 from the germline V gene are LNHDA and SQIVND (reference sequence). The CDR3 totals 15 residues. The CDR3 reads CASSIPGRVRHEQYF. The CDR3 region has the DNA TGTGCCAGTAGTATCCCCGGACGGGTGCGTCACGAGCAGTACTTC.

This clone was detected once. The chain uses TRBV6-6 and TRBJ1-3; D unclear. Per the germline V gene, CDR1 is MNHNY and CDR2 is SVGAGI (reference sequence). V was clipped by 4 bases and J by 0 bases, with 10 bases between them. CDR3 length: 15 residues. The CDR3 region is CASSSSGSSGNTIYF. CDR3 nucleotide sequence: TGTGCCAGCAGTTCCTCGGGGAGCTCTGGAAACACCATATATTTT.